The 19 T cell receptor beta chains below come from one sample, sequenced in a study of regulatory T cells in long-lasting Graves disease. To make TCR beta libraries, researchers used iRepertoire HTBI primers and Arm-PCR of CDR3 regions. MiXCR, run by TCRdb on the multiplex PCR reads, gives a single entry per CDR3 protein. The sample yields about 430,000 distinct CDR3 sequences, approximately 16% seen once. The time point here: newly diagnosed GD, antithyroid drugs for less than 3 months. PBMC RNA served as the TCR library source. These data are also associated with another study on T cells in Graves' hyperthyroidism and ophthalmopathy.

The sample in question was peripheral blood mononuclear cells (PBMCs), obtained at new diagnosis, from a patient treated with antithyroid drugs. All receptors derive from a woman in her thirties or forties with Graves disease.

This clonotype was found many times. At one boundary the junction diverges from the germline segment, which might be a read error. The V and J genes are TRBV5-5 and TRBJ2-2; D gene ambiguous. The CDR3 is made up of 13 amino acids. The germline V gene encodes CDR1 SGHKS and CDR2 YYEKEE (reference sequence). CDR3 DNA sequence: TGCGCCAGCAGCTTAGATAACACCGGGGAGCTGTTTTTT. Its protein is CASSLDNTGELFF.

On this clonotype: One base away lies a much larger clone, so this may be a sequencing read error. This chain links TRBV3-1 with TRBJ2-7; D may be TRBD2 (5 bases). The CDR3 loop spans 14 amino acids. Trimming shortened V by 6 bases and J by 3 bases, and 15 bases separated the two germline ends. Germline V gene sequence: CDR1 LGHDT, CDR2 YNNKEL (reference sequence). The CDR3 region is CASRLSGEGYEQYF. Written as DNA, the CDR3 is TGTGCCAGCAGGCTATCTGGAGAGGGCTACGAGCAGTACTTC.

The chain combines TRBV5-1 with TRBJ2-1, with TRBD2 matching 7 bases. Germline V gives CDR1 SGHRS, CDR2 YFSETQ. Trimming at V came to 0 bases and at J to 4 bases, leaving 7 bases not matched to a gene. This CDR3 contains 16 residues. The chain's CDR3 is CASSLGVAGSYNEQFF. The CDR3 DNA sequence: TGCGCCAGCAGCTTGGGCGTAGCGGGCTCTTACAATGAGCAGTTCTTC.

This clonotype was seen ten or more times. The V gene is TRBV12-3 or TRBV12-4, the J gene TRBJ2-3, with 10 bases lining up with TRBD2. The CDR3 spans 14 residues. Losses at the gene ends were 7 bases for V and 4 bases for J; bases not matched to a gene: 5. CDR3 in amino acids: CASTVAGGSDTQYF. CDR3 nucleotide sequence: TGTGCCAGCACCGTAGCGGGAGGTTCAGATACGCAGTATTTT.

This clonotype came up many times. The genes are TRBV7-9 and TRBJ2-5; D uncertain. Trimming removed 5 bases from V and 1 base from J, with 8 bases in between. The germline V gene encodes CDR1 SEHNR and CDR2 FQNEAQ (reference sequence). The CDR3 is made up of 13 amino acids. The CDR3 loop is CASSHGAQETQYF. CDR3 DNA sequence: TGTGCCAGCAGCCACGGCGCCCAAGAGACCCAGTACTTC.

In this sample, this clonotype turned up many times. The chain combines TRBV27 with TRBJ1-4; a weak D match, TRBD1 (5 bases). Germline V gives CDR1 MNHEY, CDR2 SMNVEV (reference sequence). The V end lost 4 bases, the J end lost 5 bases, and 11 bases lay between the germline ends. CDR3 length: 14 residues. Here the CDR3 reads CASSSGRVNEKLFF. The CDR3 DNA reads as TGTGCCAGCAGTTCGGGACGGGTCAATGAAAAACTGTTTTTT.

Only a few counts were recorded for this clonotype. The chain joins TRBV6-2 or TRBV6-3 to TRBJ2-1, with 10 nucleotides matching TRBD2. Germline loops: CDR1 MNHEY, CDR2 SVGEGT. Unmatched junction bases numbered 3, after V lost 2 bases and J lost 5 bases. The CDR3 runs 15 residues. The CDR3 region has the DNA TGTGCCAGCAGTTACAGACTAGCGGGTAACAATGAGCAGTTCTTC. It encodes CASSYRLAGNNEQFF.

Concerning this clonotype: A read error is likely here: a far larger clone is one base away. V and J are TRBV24-1 and TRBJ2-5; 11 bases line up with TRBD2. TRBJ2-1 explains the end of the DNA better; the J call may be wrong. This CDR3 has 14 amino acids. The germline gives CDR1 KGHDR, CDR2 SFDVKD. The CDR3 DNA reads as TGTGCCACCAGCGGGACTAGCGGTAACAATAAGCAGTTCTTC. It is translated as CATSGTSGNNKQFF.

This clonotype has ten or more counts. V is TRBV7-6 and J is TRBJ2-2; D perhaps matches TRBD2 (7 bases). Trimming stripped 4 bases from V and 0 bases from J, with 12 bases between. The CDR3 runs 16 residues. Germline V gene lookup returns CDR1 SGHVS and CDR2 FNYEAQ. CDR3 amino acids: CASSSPGGANTGELFF. CDR3 bases: TGTGCCAGCAGCTCTCCGGGGGGCGCGAACACCGGGGAGCTGTTTTTT.

This clonotype was recorded at least ten times. The chain recombines TRBV29-1 with TRBJ2-2, with 11 bases lining up with TRBD2. The germline CDR1 and CDR2 sequences are SQVTM and ANQGSEA. The CDR3 extends over 15 amino acids. The trim removed 5 bases at V and 4 bases at J, leaving 6 bases unmatched. DNA for the CDR3: TGCAGCGTTTCTTCGGGACTAGCGGCCACCGGGGAGCTGTTTTTT. Its protein product is CSVSSGLAATGELFF.

The chain is built from TRBV9 and TRBJ1-2; TRBD1 agrees at 10 bases. Losses at the gene ends were 3 bases for V and 0 bases for J; bases not matched to a gene: 5. Germline assignment: CDR1 SGDLS and CDR2 YYNGEE. This CDR3 comprises 16 residues. The CDR3, as DNA: TGTGCCAGCAGCGCTAGACAGGGGGCTTCTAACTATGGCTACACCTTC. The encoded protein is CASSARQGASNYGYTF.

The table lists this clonotype with many counts. The chain couples TRBV28 to TRBJ2-7; D uncertain. Trimming left V 4 bases short and J 5 bases short, with 21 bases between. CDR1 and CDR2 (germline): MDHEN, SYDVKM. This CDR3 has 16 residues. The CDR3 sequence is CASSSPPLSNIHEQYF. In DNA, the CDR3 is TGTGCCAGCAGTTCTCCGCCCCTCTCTAATATCCACGAGCAGTACTTC.

This clonotype has only a few counts. One junction end disagrees with the germline gene, perhaps due to a read error. This chain links TRBV20-1 with TRBJ2-5; D call uncertain. Germline V CDR1 and CDR2: DFQATT, SNEGSKA (reference sequence). This CDR3 has 14 residues. The DNA of the CDR3 is TGCAGTGCTCATAGAGACCCTTCACAAGAGATCCAGTACTTC. It is translated as CSAHRDPSQEIQYF.

The V call is TRBV19, the J call TRBJ1-1, with TRBD1 identical over 9 bases. Germline V gives CDR1 LNHDA, CDR2 SQIVND (reference sequence). The J segment lost 0 bases and the V segment lost 6 bases, leaving 2 bases of the junction unmatched. The CDR3 runs to 14 residues. CDR3 bases: TGTGCCAGTAGATGGGACAGGGTGAACACTGAAGCTTTCTTT. This gives the protein CASRWDRVNTEAFF.

The chain recombines TRBV20-1 with TRBJ2-7; D is perhaps TRBD1 (6 bases). Germline values: CDR1 DFQATT, CDR2 SNEGSKA (reference sequence). The V end was cut by 5 bases, the J end by 1 base, with 15 bases between. This CDR3 comprises 14 residues. CDR3 nucleotides: TGCAGTGCTTCCAACCGGGACACTTCCTACGAGCAGTACTTC. This gives the protein CSASNRDTSYEQYF.

This clonotype has a handful of counts. The chain combines TRBV9 with TRBJ1-2; TRBD1 matches 8 bases. The CDR3 has 15 amino acids. Germline V gives CDR1 SGDLS, CDR2 YYNGEE. The V segment lost 0 bases and the J segment 3 bases; nucleotides outside the gene matches: 4. CDR3 sequence reads: CASSVEQGVDYGYTF. CDR3 nucleotides: TGTGCCAGCAGCGTAGAACAGGGGGTAGACTATGGCTACACCTTC.

This clonotype appeared many times. This chain links TRBV2 with TRBJ2-7, with 9 positions matching TRBD2. Germline CDR1 reads SNHLY; CDR2 reads FYNNEI. The CDR3 runs 15 residues. V gave up 3 bases and J gave up 3 bases; unmatched junction bases: 6. The CDR3 DNA reads TGTGCCAGCAGTGATATTAGCGGGAGCAACTACGAGCAGTACTTC. Protein product: CASSDISGSNYEQYF.

Ten or more counts support this clonotype. In nucleotides, the CDR3 is TGTGCCAGCAGCTTAGTAGGTCCCCAGCCCGGGGAGCTGTTTTTT. Encoded protein: CASSLVGPQPGELFF. The rearrangement joins TRBV7-3 to TRBJ2-2, with D unclear. The CDR3 loop spans 15 amino acids. Germline assignment: CDR1 SGHTA and CDR2 FQGTGA. V lost 2 bases, J lost 6 bases, and 13 bases lay in between.

This chain connects TRBV7-8 to TRBJ1-5; D gene ambiguous. V lost 3 bases to trimming and J lost 5 bases, with 8 bases between them. The germline gives CDR1 SGHVS, CDR2 FQNEAQ. This CDR3 has 13 amino acids. The DNA for the CDR3 is TGTGCCAGCAGCTTGAGCCGCCATCAGCCCCAGCATTTT. Translation gives CASSLSRHQPQHF.